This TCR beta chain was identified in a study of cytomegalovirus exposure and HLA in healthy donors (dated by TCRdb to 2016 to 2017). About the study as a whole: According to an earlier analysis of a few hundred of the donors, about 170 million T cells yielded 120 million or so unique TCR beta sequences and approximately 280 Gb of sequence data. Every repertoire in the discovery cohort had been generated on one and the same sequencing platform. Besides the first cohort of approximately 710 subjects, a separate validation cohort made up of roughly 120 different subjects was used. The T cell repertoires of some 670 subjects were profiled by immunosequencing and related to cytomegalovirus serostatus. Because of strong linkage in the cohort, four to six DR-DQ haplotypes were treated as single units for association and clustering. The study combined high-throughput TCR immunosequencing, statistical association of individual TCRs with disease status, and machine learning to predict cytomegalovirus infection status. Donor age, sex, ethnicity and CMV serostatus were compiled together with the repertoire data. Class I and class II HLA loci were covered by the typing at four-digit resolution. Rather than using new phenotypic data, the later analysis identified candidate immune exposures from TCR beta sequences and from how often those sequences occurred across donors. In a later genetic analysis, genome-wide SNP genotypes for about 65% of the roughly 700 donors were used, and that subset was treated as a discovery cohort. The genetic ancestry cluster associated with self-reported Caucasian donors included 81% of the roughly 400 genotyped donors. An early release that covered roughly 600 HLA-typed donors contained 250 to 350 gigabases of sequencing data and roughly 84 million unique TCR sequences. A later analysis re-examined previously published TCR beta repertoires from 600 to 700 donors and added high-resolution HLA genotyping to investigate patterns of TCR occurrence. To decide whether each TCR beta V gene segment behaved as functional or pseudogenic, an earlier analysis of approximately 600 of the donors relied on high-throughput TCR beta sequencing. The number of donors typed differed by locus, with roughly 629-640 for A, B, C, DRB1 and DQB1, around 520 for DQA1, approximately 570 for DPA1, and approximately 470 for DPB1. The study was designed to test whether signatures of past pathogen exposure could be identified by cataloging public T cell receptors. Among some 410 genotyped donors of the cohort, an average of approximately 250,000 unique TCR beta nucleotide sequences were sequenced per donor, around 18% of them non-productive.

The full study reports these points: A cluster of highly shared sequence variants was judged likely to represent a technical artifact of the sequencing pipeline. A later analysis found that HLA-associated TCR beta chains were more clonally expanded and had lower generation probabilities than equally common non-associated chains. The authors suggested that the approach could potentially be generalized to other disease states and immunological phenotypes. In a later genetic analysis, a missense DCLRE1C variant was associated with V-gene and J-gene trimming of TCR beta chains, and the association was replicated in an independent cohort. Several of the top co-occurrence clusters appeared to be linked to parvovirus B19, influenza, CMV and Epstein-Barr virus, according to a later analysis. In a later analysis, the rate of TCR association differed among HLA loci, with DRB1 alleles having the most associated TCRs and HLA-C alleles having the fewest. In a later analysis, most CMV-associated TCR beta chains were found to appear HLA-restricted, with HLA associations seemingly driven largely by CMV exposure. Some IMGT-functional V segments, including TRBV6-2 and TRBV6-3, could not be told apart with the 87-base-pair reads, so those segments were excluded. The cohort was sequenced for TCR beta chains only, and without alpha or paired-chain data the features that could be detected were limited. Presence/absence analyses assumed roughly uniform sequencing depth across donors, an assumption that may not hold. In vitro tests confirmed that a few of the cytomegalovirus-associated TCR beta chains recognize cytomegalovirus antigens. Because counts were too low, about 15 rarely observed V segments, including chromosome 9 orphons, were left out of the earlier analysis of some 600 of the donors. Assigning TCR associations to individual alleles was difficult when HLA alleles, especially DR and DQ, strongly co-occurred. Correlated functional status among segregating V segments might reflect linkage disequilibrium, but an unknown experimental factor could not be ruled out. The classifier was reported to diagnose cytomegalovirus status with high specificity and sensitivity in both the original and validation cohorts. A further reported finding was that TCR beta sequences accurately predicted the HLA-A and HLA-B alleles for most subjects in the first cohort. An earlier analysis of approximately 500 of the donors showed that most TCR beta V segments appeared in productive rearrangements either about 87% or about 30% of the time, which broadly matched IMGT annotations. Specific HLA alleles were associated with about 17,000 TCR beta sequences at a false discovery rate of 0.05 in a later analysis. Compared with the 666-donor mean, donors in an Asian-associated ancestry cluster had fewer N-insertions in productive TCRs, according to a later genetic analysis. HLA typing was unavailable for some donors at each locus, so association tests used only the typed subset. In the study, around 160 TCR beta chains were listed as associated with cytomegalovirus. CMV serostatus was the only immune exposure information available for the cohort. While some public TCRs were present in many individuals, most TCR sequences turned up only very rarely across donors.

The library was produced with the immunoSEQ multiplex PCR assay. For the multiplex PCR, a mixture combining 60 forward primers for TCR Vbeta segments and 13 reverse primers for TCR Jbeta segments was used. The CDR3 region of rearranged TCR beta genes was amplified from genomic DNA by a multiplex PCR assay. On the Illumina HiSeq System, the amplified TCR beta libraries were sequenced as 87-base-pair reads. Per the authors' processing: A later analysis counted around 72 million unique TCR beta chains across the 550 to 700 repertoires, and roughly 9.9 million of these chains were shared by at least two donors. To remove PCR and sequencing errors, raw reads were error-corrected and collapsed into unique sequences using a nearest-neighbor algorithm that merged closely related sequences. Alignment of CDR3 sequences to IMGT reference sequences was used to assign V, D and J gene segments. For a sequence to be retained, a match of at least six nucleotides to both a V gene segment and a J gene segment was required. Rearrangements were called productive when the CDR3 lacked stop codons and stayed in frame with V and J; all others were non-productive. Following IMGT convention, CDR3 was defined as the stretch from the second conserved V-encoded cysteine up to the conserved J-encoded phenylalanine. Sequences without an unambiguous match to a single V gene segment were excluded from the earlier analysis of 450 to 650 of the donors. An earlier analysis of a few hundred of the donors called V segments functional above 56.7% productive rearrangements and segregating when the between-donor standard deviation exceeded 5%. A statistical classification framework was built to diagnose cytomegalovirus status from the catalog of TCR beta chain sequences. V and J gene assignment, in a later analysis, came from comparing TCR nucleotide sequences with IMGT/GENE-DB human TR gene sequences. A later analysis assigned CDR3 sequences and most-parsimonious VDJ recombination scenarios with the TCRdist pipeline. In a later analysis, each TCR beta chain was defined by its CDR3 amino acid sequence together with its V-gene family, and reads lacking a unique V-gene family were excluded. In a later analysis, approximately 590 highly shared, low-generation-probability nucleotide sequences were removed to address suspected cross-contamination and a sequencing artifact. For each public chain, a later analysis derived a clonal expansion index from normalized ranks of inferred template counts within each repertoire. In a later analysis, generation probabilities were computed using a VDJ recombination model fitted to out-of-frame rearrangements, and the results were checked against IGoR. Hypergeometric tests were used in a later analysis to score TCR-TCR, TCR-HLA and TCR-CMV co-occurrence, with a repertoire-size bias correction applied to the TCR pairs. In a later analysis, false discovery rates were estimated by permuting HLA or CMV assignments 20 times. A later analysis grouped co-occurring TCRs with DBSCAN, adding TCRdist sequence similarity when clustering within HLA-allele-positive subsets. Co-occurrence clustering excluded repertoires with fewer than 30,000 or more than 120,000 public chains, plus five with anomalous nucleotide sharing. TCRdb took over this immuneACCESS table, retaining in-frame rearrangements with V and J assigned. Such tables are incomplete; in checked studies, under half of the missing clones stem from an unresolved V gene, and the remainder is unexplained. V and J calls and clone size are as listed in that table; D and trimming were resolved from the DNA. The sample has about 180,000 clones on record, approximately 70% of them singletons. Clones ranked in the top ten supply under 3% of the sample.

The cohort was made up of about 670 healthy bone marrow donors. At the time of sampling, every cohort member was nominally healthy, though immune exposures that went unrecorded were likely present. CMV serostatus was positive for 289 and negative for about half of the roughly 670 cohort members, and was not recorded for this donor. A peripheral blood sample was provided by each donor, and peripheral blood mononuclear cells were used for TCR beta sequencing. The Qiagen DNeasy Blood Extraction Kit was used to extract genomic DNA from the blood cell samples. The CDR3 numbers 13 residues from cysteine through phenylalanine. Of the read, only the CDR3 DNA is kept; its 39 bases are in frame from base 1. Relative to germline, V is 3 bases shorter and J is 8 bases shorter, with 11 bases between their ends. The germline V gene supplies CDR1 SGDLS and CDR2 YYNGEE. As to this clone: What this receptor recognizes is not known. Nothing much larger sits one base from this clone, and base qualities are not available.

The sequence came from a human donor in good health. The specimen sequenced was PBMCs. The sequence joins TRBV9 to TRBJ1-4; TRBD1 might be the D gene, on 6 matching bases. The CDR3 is CASSADSGEKLFF. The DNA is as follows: TGTGCCAGCAGCGCGGACAGTGGGGAAAAACTGTTTTTT.